This is a list of T cell receptor beta chains from one sample in a study of CD8 T cells in Susac syndrome. TCRdb used MiXCR to reprocess the immunoSEQ multiplex PCR reads, holding one entry per CDR3 protein. The sample contains 180,000 or so distinct CDR3 sequences, roughly 94% of which appear only once. The sample consisted of CD4+ T cells from PBMCs. The receptors shown here come from a human donor with Susac syndrome. Both conserved end residues are part of each CDR3.

J,V,CDR3
TRBJ1-2,TRBV2,CASSEGQPFNYGYTF
TRBJ1-1,TRBV5-1,CASSEDGNTEAFF
TRBJ2-1,TRBV28,CASSPQGPHNEQFF
TRBJ1-5,TRBV6-2/TRBV6-3,CASSPLTGLENPQHF
TRBJ2-7,TRBV5-4,CASSSSGARPYEQYF
TRBJ2-3,TRBV5-1,CASSIASDTQYF
TRBJ2-3,TRBV7-9,CASSHLTSADTQYF
TRBJ2-7,TRBV29-1,CSVVGAGTGRYEQYF
TRBJ1-2,TRBV4-2,CASSQDVAGGGYGYTF
TRBJ2-3,TRBV11-2,CASSLEGTRQYF
TRBJ2-7,TRBV7-2,CASSLEGVGGNEQYF
TRBJ2-7,TRBV19,CASTGTGRGEQYF
TRBJ2-7,TRBV5-1,CASSIDRLAYEQYF
TRBJ1-1,TRBV30,CAWSVGTWGEAFF
TRBJ2-2,TRBV7-3,CASSYAGGPGELFF
TRBJ1-2,TRBV20-1,CSAQGWYGYTF
TRBJ2-7,TRBV28,CASTPGPDEQYF
TRBJ2-5,TRBV6-5,CASSYIHGRGETQYF
TRBJ1-1,TRBV7-8,CASSWGGDTEAFF
TRBJ1-1,TRBV7-9,CASSLARGHTEAFF
TRBJ2-1,TRBV5-1,CASSLAAGGPLNEQFF
TRBJ2-7,TRBV3-1,CASSVAGANYEQYF
TRBJ2-7,TRBV28,CASSLKGDEQYF
TRBJ2-1,TRBV28,CASSSLPTSGRYLNEQFF
TRBJ2-2,TRBV5-1,CASSLAPAGGPGELFF
TRBJ2-1,TRBV20-1,CSASEDTGTREEFF
TRBJ2-5,TRBV20-1,CSASPRLAGGPRRETQYF
TRBJ2-3,TRBV4-2,CASSPNKADTQYF
TRBJ2-2,TRBV11-2,CASRLADTGELFF
TRBJ1-2,TRBV5-4,CASRYGGGRNYGYTF
TRBJ1-5,TRBV19,CASSMHGSEDQPQHF
TRBJ1-1,TRBV29-1,CSVGEGKAFF
TRBJ1-1,TRBV30,CAWSHGRLNTEAFF
TRBJ2-7,TRBV20-1,CSARDGIARAYEQYF
TRBJ2-7,TRBV3-1,CASSQDPSGEQYF
TRBJ2-1,TRBV20-1,CSARDRGRAYNEQFF
TRBJ1-1,TRBV6-5,CASRRVSGGGTEAFF
TRBJ2-7,TRBV5-6,CASSSPGLANYEQYF
TRBJ2-5,TRBV5-1,CASSLASGKETQYF